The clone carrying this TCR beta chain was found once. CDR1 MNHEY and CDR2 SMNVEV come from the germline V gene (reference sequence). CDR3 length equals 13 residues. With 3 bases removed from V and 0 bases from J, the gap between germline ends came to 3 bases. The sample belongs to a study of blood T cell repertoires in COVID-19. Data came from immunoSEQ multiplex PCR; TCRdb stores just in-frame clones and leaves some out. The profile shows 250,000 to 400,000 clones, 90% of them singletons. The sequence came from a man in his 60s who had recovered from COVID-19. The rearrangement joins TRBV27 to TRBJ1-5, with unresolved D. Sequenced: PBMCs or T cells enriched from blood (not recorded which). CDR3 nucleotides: TGTGCCAGCAGTTTCTCTAGCAATCAGCCCCAGCATTTT. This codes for CASSFSSNQPQHF.